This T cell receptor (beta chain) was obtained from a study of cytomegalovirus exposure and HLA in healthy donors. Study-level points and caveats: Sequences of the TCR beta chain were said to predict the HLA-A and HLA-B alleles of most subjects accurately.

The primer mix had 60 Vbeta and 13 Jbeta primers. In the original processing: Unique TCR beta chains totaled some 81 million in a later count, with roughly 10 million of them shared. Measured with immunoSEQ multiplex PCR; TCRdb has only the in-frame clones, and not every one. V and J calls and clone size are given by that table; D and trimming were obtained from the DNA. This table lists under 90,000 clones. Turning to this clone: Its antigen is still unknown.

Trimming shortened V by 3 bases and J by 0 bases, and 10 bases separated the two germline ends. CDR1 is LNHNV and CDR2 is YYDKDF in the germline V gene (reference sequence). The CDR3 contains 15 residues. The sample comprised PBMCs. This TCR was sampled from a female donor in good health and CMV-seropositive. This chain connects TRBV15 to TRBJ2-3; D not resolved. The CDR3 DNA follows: TGTGCCACCAGCAGGAGCAGCGCTAGCACAGATACGCAGTATTTT. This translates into CATSRSSASTDTQYF.